This T cell receptor beta chain comes out of a study of blood T cells in healthy people across ages. In germline, CDR1 is SGHVS, CDR2 FQNEAQ. The CDR3 spans 16 residues. V lost 4 bases, J lost 9 bases, and 11 bases stayed unmatched. The second PCR ran roughly 7 to 12 cycles with a sample-barcoded 5' primer and J-beta primers. TCRdb itself ran the 5' RACE reads through MiXCR, one entry per CDR3 protein. Of about 640,000 distinct CDR3 sequences in the sample, under 65% were seen once. J is TRBJ2-1 and V is TRBV7-8, with 11 bases fitting TRBD2. The sample consisted of blood. The TCR sequence derives from a man aged 60 to 75 in good health. Here the CDR3 reads CASSWSASGGPSEQFF. CDR3 bases: TGTGCCAGCAGCTGGAGCGCTAGCGGGGGGCCGTCTGAGCAGTTCTTC.